The 10 T cell receptor beta chains presented below share a single source sample, sequenced in a study of blood T cell repertoires in COVID-19. Generated by immunoSEQ multiplex PCR, the TCRdb table keeps only in-frame clones and is missing some. The repertoire holds approximately 350,000 clones, with around 83% as singletons. The specimen was PBMCs or T cells enriched from blood (not recorded which). Receptor source: a woman aged 45-60 years who had recovered from COVID-19.

The J gene is TRBJ1-5, the V gene TRBV19; the D gene is possibly TRBD1 (5 bases). CDR3 size: 17 residues. Germline CDR1 is LNHDA and CDR2 is SQIVND (reference sequence). V shed 3 bases and J shed 2 bases, with 17 bases lying between them. The DNA of the CDR3 is TGTGCCAGTAGTATGAGCCCCAGGGTGCTGGGCAATCAGCCCCAGCATTTT. Its translation: CASSMSPRVLGNQPQHF.

V usage is TRBV7-6 and J usage is TRBJ2-5; tentative D call: TRBD1 (8 bases). Germline loops: CDR1 SGHVS, CDR2 FNYEAQ. Deletions cut 3 bases from V and 5 bases from J, with 22 bases between. The CDR3 runs 17 residues. CDR3 protein: CASSFILGQGGSETQYF. Here the CDR3 DNA reads TGTGCCAGCAGCTTTATCTTAGGACAGGGAGGGTCGGAGACCCAGTACTTC. Complete variable domain (other parts from reference TRBV7-6 and TRBJ2-5): GAGVSQSPRYKVTKRGQDVALRCDPISGHVSLYWYRQALGQGPEFLTYFNYEAQQDKSGLPNDRFSAERPEGSISTLTIQRTEQRDSAMYRCASSFILGQGGSETQYFGPGTRLLVL.

The V and J genes are TRBV6-5 and TRBJ1-2; D is unclear. V lost 7 bases and J lost 2, with 11 bases in between. The V gene's germline CDR1 is MNHEY and CDR2 SVGAGI. The CDR3 contains 13 residues. The CDR3 bases are TGTGCCAGCAAACGGGATCCAAACTATGGCTACACCTTC. It is translated as CASKRDPNYGYTF.

This rearrangement joins TRBV5-1 to TRBJ1-2, with D possibly TRBD1 on 5 matching bases. The germline V gene has CDR1 SGHRS and CDR2 YFSETQ. With 4 bases removed from V and 5 bases from J, the gap between germline ends came to 12 bases. The CDR3 length is 13 residues. CDR3 in amino acids: CASSGQGLYGYTF. CDR3 nucleotide sequence: TGCGCCAGCAGCGGGCAGGGATTATATGGCTACACCTTC.

The V and J genes are TRBV13 and TRBJ1-2; 9 nucleotides match TRBD1. The CDR3 loop spans 14 amino acids. The germline gives CDR1 PRHDT, CDR2 FYEKMQ (reference sequence). The junction had 2 bases not matched to a gene; V was cut back by 4 bases and J by 2 bases. The CDR3 region is CASSSDRGNYGYTF. The CDR3, as DNA: TGTGCCAGCAGCTCAGACAGGGGGAACTATGGCTACACCTTC.

The CDR3 sequence: CASSFQGANFRVAEAFF. The CDR3 region has the DNA TGCGCCAGCAGCTTCCAGGGGGCTAATTTTAGGGTGGCTGAAGCTTTCTTT. The rearrangement joins TRBV5-1 to TRBJ1-1, with 8 nucleotides matching TRBD1. The CDR3 covers 17 residues. V lost 2 bases, J lost 6 bases, and 15 bases stayed unmatched. Germline CDR1 reads SGHRS; CDR2 reads YFSETQ. The entire variable domain, with the rest obtained from reference TRBV5-1 and TRBJ1-1, is as follows: KAGVTQTPRYLIKTRGQQVTLSCSPISGHRSVSWYQQTPGQGLQFLFEYFSETQRNKGNFPGRFSGRQFSNSRSEMNVSTLELGDSALYLCASSFQGANFRVAEAFFGQGTRLTVV.

The chain recombines TRBV19 with TRBJ1-2; D is unclear. Germline V gene lookup returns CDR1 LNHDA and CDR2 SQIVND (reference sequence). CDR3 length: 17 amino acids. The V gene lost 1 base and the J gene lost 8 bases, with 23 bases spanning the gap. As DNA, the CDR3 is TGTGCCAGTAGTATAGGTTTTATCTCGGGGAATTCGTTCGGCTACACCTTC. It is translated as CASSIGFISGNSFGYTF.

The chain combines TRBV27 with TRBJ2-1, with a possible D match to TRBD2 (5 bases). The CDR3 covers 13 residues. Germline-derived CDR1 and CDR2 are MNHEY and SMNVEV (reference sequence). Between the trimmed V and J ends, which lost 3 bases and 9 bases, there was a span of 12 bases. CDR3 bases: TGTGCCAGCAGTTTCGAGGGCCAGGTTGAGCAGTTCTTC. Amino acids: CASSFEGQVEQFF.

This clone was picked up one time. The genes are TRBV9 and TRBJ2-5; D unresolved. CDR3 size: 14 residues. Trimming cost V 0 bases and J 6 bases, with 12 bases left between them. Germline CDR1 SGDLS, CDR2 YYNGEE. The CDR3 loop is CASSVGQALKTQYF. The CDR3 DNA follows: TGTGCCAGCAGCGTAGGGCAGGCCCTGAAGACCCAGTACTTC. The variable domain in full, with the rest retrieved from reference TRBV9 and TRBJ2-5, is DSGVTQTPKHLITATGQRVTLRCSPRSGDLSVYWYQQSLDQGLQFLIQYYNGEERAKGNILERFSAQQFPDLHSELNLSSLELGDSALYFCASSVGQALKTQYFGPGTRLLVL.

The V gene is TRBV6-2 or TRBV6-3, the J gene TRBJ2-7; 8 bases fit TRBD2. CDR1 and CDR2 from the germline V gene are MNHEY and SVGEGT. The length of the CDR3 is 14 residues. J gave up 1 base and V 4 bases, and 3 bases lay outside the gene matches. For the CDR3, the DNA is TGTGCCAGCAGTTCTTTAGCGGGATCCTACGAGCAGTACTTC. Protein: CASSSLAGSYEQYF.